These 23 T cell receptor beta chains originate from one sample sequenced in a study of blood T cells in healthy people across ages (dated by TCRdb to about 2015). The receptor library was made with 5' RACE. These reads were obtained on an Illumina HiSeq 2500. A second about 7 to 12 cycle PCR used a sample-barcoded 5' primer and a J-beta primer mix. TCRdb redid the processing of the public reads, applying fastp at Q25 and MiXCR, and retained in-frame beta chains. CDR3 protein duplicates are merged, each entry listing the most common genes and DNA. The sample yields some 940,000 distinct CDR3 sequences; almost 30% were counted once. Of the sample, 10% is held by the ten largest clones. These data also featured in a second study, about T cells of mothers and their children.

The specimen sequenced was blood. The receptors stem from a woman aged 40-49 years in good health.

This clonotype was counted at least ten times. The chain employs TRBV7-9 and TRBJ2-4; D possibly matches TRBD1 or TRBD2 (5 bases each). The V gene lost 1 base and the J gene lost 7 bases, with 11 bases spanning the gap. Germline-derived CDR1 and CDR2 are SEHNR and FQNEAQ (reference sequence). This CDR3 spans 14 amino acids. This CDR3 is CASSLVGGTNIQYF. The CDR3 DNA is TGTGCCAGCAGCTTAGTGGGTGGGACGAACATTCAGTACTTC.

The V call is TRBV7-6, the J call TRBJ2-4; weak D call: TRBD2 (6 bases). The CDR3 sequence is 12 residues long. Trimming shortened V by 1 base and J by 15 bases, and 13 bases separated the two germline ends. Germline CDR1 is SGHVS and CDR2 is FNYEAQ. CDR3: CASSLGRETRYF. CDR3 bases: TGTGCCAGCAGCTTAGGACGGGAGACCCGGTACTTC.

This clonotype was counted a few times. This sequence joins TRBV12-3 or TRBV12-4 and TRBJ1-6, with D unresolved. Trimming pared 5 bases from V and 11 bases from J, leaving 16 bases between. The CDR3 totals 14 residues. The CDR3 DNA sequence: TGTGCCAGCAGTAAGGTCGGAGGGATAGCACCCCTCCACTTT. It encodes CASSKVGGIAPLHF.

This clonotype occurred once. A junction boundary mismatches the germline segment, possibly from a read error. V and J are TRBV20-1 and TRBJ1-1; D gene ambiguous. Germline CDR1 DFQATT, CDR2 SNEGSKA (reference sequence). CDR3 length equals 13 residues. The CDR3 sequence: CSARVFTETVAFF. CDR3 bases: TGCAGTGCTAGAGTCTTCACGGAAACTGTAGCTTTCTTT.

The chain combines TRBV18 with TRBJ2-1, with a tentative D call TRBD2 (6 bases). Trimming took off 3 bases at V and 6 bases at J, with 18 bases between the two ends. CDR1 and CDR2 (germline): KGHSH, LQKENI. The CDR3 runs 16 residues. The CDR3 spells CASSPNRLGASNEQFF. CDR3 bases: TGTGCCAGCTCACCTAATAGACTAGGGGCAAGCAATGAGCAGTTCTTC.

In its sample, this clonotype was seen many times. CDR3 in amino acids: CASSYPTTSYEQYF. DNA for the CDR3: TGTGCCAGCAGTTACCCAACAACAAGCTACGAGCAGTACTTC. The V call is TRBV6-2 or TRBV6-3, the J call TRBJ2-7; D ambiguous. The V end lost 2 bases, the J end lost 3 bases, and 11 bases lay between the germline ends. From germline, CDR1 is MNHEY and CDR2 SVGEGT. The CDR3 is 14 residues long.

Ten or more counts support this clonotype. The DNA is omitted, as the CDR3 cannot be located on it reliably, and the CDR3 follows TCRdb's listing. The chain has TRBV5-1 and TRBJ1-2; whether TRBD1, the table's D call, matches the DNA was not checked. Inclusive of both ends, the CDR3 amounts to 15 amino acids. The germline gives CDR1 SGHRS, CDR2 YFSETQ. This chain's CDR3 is CASSQVGTGATGHTF.

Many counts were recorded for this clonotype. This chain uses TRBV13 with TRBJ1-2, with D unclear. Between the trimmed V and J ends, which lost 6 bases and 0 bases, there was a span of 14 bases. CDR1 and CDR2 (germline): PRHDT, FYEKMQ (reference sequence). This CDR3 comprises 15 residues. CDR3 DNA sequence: TGTGCCAGCAGACGATCGGAGTTGACTAACTATGGCTACACCTTC. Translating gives CASRRSELTNYGYTF.

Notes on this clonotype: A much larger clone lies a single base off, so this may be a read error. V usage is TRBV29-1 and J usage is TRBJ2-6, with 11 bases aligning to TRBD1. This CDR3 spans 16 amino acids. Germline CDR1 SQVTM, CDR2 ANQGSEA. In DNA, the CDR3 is TGCAGCGTCCGGGACAGGGGGATCTCTGGGGCCAACGTCCGGACTTTC. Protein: CSVRDRGISGANVRTF.

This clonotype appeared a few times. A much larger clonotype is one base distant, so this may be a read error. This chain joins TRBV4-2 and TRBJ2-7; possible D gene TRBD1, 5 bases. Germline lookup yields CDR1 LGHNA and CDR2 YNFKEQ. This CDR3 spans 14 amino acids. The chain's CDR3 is CASSQVQGSYERYF. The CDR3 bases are TGTGCCAGCAGCCAAGTCCAGGGATCCTACGAGCGGTACTTC.

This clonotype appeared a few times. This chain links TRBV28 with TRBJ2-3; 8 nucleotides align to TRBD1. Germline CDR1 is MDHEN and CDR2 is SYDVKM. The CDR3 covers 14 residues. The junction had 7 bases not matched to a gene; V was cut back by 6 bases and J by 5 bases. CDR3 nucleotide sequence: TGTGCCAGCAGCCGGACAGGGACGGGAGATACGCAGTATTTT. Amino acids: CASSRTGTGDTQYF.

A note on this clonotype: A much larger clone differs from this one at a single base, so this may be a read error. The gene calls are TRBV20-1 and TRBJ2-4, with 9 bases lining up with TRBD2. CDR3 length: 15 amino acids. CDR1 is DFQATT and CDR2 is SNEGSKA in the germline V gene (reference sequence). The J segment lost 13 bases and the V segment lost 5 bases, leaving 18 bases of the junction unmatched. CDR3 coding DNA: TGCAGTGCTGTAACCGGGACTAGCCGGTACAATGAGCAGTACTTC. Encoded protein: CSAVTGTSRYNEQYF.

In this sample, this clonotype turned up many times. DNA for the CDR3: TGTGCCAGCAGCCGAGACAATGAGCAGTTCTTC. Translated: CASSRDNEQFF. The genes are TRBV7-2 and TRBJ2-1; D unresolved. Per germline, CDR1 SGHTA and CDR2 FQGNSA. Trimming removed 5 bases at V and 5 bases at J, with 4 bases between. The CDR3 extends over 11 amino acids. The entire variable domain, with the rest obtained from reference TRBV7-2 and TRBJ2-1, is as follows: GAGVSQSPSNKVTEKGKDVELRCDPISGHTALYWYRQSLGQGLEFLIYFQGNSAPDKSGLPSDRFSAERTGGSVSTLTIQRTQQEDSAVYLCASSRDNEQFFGPGTRLTVL.

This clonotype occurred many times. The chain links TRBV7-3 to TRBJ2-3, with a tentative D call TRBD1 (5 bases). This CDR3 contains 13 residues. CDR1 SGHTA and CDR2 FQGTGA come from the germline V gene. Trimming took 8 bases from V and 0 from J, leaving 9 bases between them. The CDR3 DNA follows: TGTGCCAGCGGGGCTACTAGCACAGATACGCAGTATTTT. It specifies CASGATSTDTQYF.

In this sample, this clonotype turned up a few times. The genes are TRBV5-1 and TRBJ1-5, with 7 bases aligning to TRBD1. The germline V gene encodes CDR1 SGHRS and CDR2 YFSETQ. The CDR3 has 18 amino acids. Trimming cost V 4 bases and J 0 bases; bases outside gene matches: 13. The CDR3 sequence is CASSASGTEINSNQPQHF. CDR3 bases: TGCGCCAGCAGCGCTTCCGGGACAGAGATTAATAGCAATCAGCCCCAGCATTTT.

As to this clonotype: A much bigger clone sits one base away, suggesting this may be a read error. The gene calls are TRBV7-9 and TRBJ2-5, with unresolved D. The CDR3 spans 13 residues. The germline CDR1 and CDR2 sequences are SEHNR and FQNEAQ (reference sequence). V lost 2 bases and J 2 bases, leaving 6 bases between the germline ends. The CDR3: CASSLMPQETQYF. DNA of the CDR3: TGTGCCAGCAGCTTAATGCCTCAAGAGACCCAGTACTTC.

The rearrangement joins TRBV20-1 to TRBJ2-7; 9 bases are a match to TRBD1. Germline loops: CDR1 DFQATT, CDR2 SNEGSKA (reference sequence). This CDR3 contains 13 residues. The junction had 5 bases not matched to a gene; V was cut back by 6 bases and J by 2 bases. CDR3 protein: CSAGTGTPYEQYF. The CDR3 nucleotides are TGCAGTGCCGGGACAGGGACCCCCTACGAGCAGTACTTC.

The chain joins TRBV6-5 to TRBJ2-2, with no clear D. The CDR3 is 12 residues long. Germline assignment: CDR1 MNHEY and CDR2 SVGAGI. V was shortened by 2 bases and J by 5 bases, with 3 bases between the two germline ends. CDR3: CASSYPTGELFF. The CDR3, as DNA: TGTGCCAGCAGTTACCCGACCGGGGAGCTGTTTTTT.

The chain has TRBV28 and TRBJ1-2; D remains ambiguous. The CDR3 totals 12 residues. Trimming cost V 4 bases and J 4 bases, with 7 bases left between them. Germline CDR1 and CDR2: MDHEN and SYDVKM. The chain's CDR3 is CASSYGIYGYTF. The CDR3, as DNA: TGTGCCAGCAGTTACGGCATCTATGGCTACACCTTC.

DNA for the CDR3: TGTGCCTGGACCCTCTTCGGGCTAGCGGGGGGATCAGATACGCAGTATTTT. This encodes CAWTLFGLAGGSDTQYF. The gene calls are TRBV30 and TRBJ2-3; the match to TRBD2 covers 11 bases. The V segment lost 4 bases and the J segment 4 bases; nucleotides outside the gene matches: 13. Per the germline V gene, CDR1 is GTSNPN and CDR2 is SVGIG (reference sequence). The CDR3 runs 17 residues.

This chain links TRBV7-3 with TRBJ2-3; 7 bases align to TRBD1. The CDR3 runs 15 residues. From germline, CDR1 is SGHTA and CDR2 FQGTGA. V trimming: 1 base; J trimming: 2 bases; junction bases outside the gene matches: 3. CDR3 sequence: CASSLKTGSTDTQYF. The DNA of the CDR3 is TGTGCCAGCAGCTTAAAGACAGGGTCCACAGATACGCAGTATTTT.

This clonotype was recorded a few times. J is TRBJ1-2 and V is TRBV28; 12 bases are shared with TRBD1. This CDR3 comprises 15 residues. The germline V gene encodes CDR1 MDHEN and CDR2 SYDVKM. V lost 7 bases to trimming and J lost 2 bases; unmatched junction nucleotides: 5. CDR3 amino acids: CASNRGTGGNYGYTF. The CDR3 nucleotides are TGTGCCAGCAATCGAGGGACAGGGGGCAACTATGGCTACACCTTC.

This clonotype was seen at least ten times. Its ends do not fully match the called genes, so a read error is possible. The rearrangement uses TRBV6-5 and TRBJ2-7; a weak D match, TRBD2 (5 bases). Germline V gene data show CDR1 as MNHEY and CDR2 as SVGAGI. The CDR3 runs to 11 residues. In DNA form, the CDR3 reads TGTGCCAGCACTTACCCGGGAGAGCAGTACTTC. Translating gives CASTYPGEQYF.